The clone carrying this T cell receptor beta chain turned up a few times. Its target is unknown. This sample is drawn from a study of beta chain features in type 1 diabetes. Study results and limitations: A moderate, significant TCRB CDR3 shortening appeared in type 1 diabetes across four CD4+ subsets. Patients' naive, central memory and regulatory TCRB repertoires appeared more alike than those of healthy donors.

This CDR3 has 13 amino acids. Germline V gene lookup returns CDR1 SNHLY and CDR2 FYNNEI. Between the trimmed V and J ends, which lost 6 bases and 0 bases, there was a span of 6 bases. Expressed TCRB transcripts were sequenced because the isolated RNA had all been reverse transcribed beforehand. Sequenced naive, central memory and regulatory T cell samples produced an average of around 4 million reads. The method was immunoSEQ multiplex PCR; TCRdb's version includes in-frame clones alone and lacks a portion of them. Counted here are a few hundred thousand clones, 11% occurring once; the ten biggest clones make up around 0.017%.

The sequence derives from a man aged 25 to 40 with type 1 diabetes. The rearrangement uses TRBV2 and TRBJ1-3, with D unresolved. Sequencing was done on a sample of naive CD4+ T cells from blood. This CDR3 is CASRLLSGNTIYF. CDR3 in DNA: TGTGCCAGCAGACTCCTCTCTGGAAACACCATATATTTT.